The TCR beta chain under discussion was sequenced for a study of blood T cell repertoires in COVID-19. Germline V lookup: CDR1 LGHDT, CDR2 YNNKEL (reference sequence). V gave up 3 bases and J gave up 4 bases, with 10 bases separating them. The CDR3 runs 15 residues. TCRdb's copy holds only in-frame clones and misses some; the assay was immunoSEQ multiplex PCR. The sample yields over 200,000 clones, about 88% seen once. Input material: peripheral blood. V and J are TRBV3-1 (or the pseudogene TRBV3-2) and TRBJ2-6, with D hard to call. The source is a woman aged 40 to 50 who had recovered from COVID-19. The CDR3: CASSHTASGANVLTF. The CDR3 DNA follows: TGTGCCAGCAGCCACACAGCCTCGGGGGCCAACGTCCTGACTTTC.